The rows below give T cell receptor beta chains drawn from one sample of a study of read filtering for tumor transcriptome and immune sequencing. TCRdb reanalysed the reads using MiXCR and keeps one entry per CDR3 protein. This sample has 40,000 or so distinct CDR3 sequences, with around 15% found just once. The material sequenced was a population of CD138-negative cells sorted from bone marrow. These receptors all stem from a donor aged 40 or over with multiple myeloma. Each CDR3 is given with its conserved first and last residue. D genes are given only for firm matches. For some rows the clone size is stated as once, few or many, or as a class when expanded; others skip it.

j_call d_call v_call clone_size cdr3_nt cdr3_aa
TRBJ2-3 NA TRBV12-3/TRBV12-4 many TGTGCCAGCAGGGAGGGGTTGAGCACAGATACGCAGTATTTT CASREGLSTDTQYF
TRBJ1-1 NA TRBV20-1 many TGCAGTGCTACCGACAGGAACACTGAAGCTTTCTTT CSATDRNTEAFF
TRBJ2-2 NA TRBV2 many TGTGCCAGCACTCGGGGGCGAACCGGGAAGCTGTTTTTT CASTRGRTGKLFF
TRBJ2-4 NA TRBV2 many TGTGCCAGCAGTCTAGCAAACATTCAGTACTTC CASSLANIQYF
TRBJ2-1 NA TRBV7-3 NA TGTGCCAGCAGCTTGAGTAGTGGGACCTTCAATGAGCAGTTCTTC CASSLSSGTFNEQFF
TRBJ2-3 TRBD2 TRBV7-8 many TGTGCCAGCAGCCCCCCCCGAAGACTAGCGGGGGCCACAGATACGCAGTATTTT CASSPPRRLAGATDTQYF
TRBJ2-2 NA TRBV6-1 many TGTGCCAGCAGCGCAAAATGGATGGGGTTGGACACCGGGGAGCTGTTTTTT CASSAKWMGLDTGELFF
TRBJ1-1 NA TRBV7-9 many TGTGCCAGCAGCCCTATGACAGCCTTTGTGGAAGCTTTCTTT CASSPMTAFVEAFF
TRBJ1-3 TRBD1 TRBV5-4 many TGTGCCAGCAGCCCGGGACAGATCTCTGGAAACACCATATATTTT CASSPGQISGNTIYF
TRBJ2-5 NA TRBV20-1 NA TGCAGTGCTAGGGTCCCGGAGACCCAGTACTTC CSARVPETQYF
TRBJ2-4 NA TRBV12-3/TRBV12-4 many TGTGCCAGCAGCTTAGGTCCCCAAGAAGCCAAAAACATTCAGTACTTC CASSLGPQEAKNIQYF
TRBJ1-5 NA TRBV20-1 many TGCAGTGCAAACCCAGCCGGGACGCCAAATCAGCCCCAGCATTTT CSANPAGTPNQPQHF
TRBJ1-5 TRBD1 TRBV20-1 NA TGCAGTGCTAAGACAGGGCAAACGTCCCAGCATTTT CSAKTGQTSQHF
TRBJ2-1 NA TRBV11-2 many TGTGCCAGCAGCCCCAGGGGTACCCCCTACAATGAGCAGTTCTTC CASSPRGTPYNEQFF
TRBJ1-2 TRBD1 TRBV6-5 many TGTGCCAGCAGTTACTCCGCAGGGGGCTATGGCTACACCTTC CASSYSAGGYGYTF
TRBJ2-3 NA TRBV7-9 many TGTGCCAGCAGCTTAACCTCAGATACGCAGTATTTT CASSLTSDTQYF
TRBJ2-3 TRBD2 TRBV12-3/TRBV12-4 many TGTGCCAGCAGTCGACTAGCGGGGGGCAACACAGATACGCAGTATTTT CASSRLAGGNTDTQYF
TRBJ2-7 NA TRBV5-1 many TGCGCCAGCGGCTCCTCCGGAGACTACGAGCAGTACTTC CASGSSGDYEQYF
TRBJ2-3 NA TRBV14 many TGTGCCAGCAGCCAAGCCAGATACACAGATACGCAGTATTTT CASSQARYTDTQYF
TRBJ1-5 NA TRBV6-2/TRBV6-3 many TGTGCCAGCAGTTGGACGGTTAGCAATCAGCCCCAGCATTTT CASSWTVSNQPQHF
TRBJ1-4 TRBD1 TRBV28 NA TGTGCCAGCAGCACTGACCGGGACAGTATTAATACTAATGAAAAACTGTTTTTT CASSTDRDSINTNEKLFF
TRBJ1-1 NA TRBV6-6 many TGTGCCAGCAGTTACTCGAAGGGAGGTCGTATTGAAGCTTTCTTT CASSYSKGGRIEAFF
TRBJ1-6 NA TRBV20-1 many TGCAGTGCTAGAGCCTTTACATTCGGTTCACCCCTCCACTTT CSARAFTFGSPLHF
TRBJ2-2 NA TRBV3-1 many TGTGCCAGCAGCCAAGGCGGCACCACCGGGGAGCTGTTTTTT CASSQGGTTGELFF
TRBJ1-5 TRBD1 TRBV5-1 many TGCGCCAGCAGCCCGGGACAGCCCGATCAGCCCCAGCATTTT CASSPGQPDQPQHF
TRBJ1-1 NA TRBV6-2/TRBV6-3 many TGTGCCAGCAGTTACCTCCGACTTAACACTGAAGCTTTCTTT CASSYLRLNTEAFF
TRBJ2-7 NA TRBV18 many TGTGCCAGCTCAACTTACAGGGACGAGCAGTACTTC CASSTYRDEQYF
TRBJ2-7 NA TRBV4-3 few TGCGCCAGCAGCCAAGAGTGGGGATACGAGCAGTACTTC CASSQEWGYEQYF
TRBJ2-7 NA TRBV27 medium-sized TGTGCCAGCAGTTCTGCGGCGGGACACCTTGGTGGCGAGCAGTACTTC CASSSAAGHLGGEQYF
TRBJ2-4 TRBD1 TRBV7-2 many TGTGCCAGCAGCAGGGACAGGGGGCGCAACATTCAGTACTTC CASSRDRGRNIQYF
TRBJ2-2 TRBD2 TRBV19 many TGTGCCAGTAGTATAAGAGGACTAGCGGGCCTCACCGGGGAGCTGTTTTTT CASSIRGLAGLTGELFF
TRBJ2-4 NA TRBV7-9 many TGTGCCAGCAGCTTCGCCCGGCAGGGGTTAGCCAAAAACATTCAGTACTTC CASSFARQGLAKNIQYF
TRBJ1-4 NA TRBV23-1 many TGCGCCAGCAGTCAAGGGTTTAGGCGGAAACTGTTTTTT CASSQGFRRKLFF
TRBJ2-1 NA TRBV6-2/TRBV6-3 many TGTGCCAGCAAACCGGGATACTCCTACAATGAGCAGTTCTTC CASKPGYSYNEQFF
TRBJ1-2 NA TRBV4-3 NA TGCGCCAGCAGCCAAGGGGCGGACCGAGGAGCTAACCATGGCTACATCTTC CASSQGADRGANHGYIF
TRBJ2-7 NA TRBV29-1 many TGCAGCGTTGACACGGGATCCTACGAGCAGTACTTC CSVDTGSYEQYF
TRBJ2-3 NA TRBV20-1 many TGCAGTGCTTACACCCCAGACGGGACTAGCACAGATACGCAGTATTTT CSAYTPDGTSTDTQYF
TRBJ1-1 NA TRBV6-2/TRBV6-3 many TGTGCCAGCAGTCGGGACATCGGCCAGGCGGCTTTCTTT CASSRDIGQAAFF
TRBJ2-1 TRBD2 TRBV20-1 many TGCAGTGCTAGGGGGTCTAGCGGGGCGATATACAATGAGCAGTTCTTC CSARGSSGAIYNEQFF
TRBJ2-7 NA TRBV20-1 many TGCAGTGCTGCCTATACTCCCTCCTACGAGCAGTACTTC CSAAYTPSYEQYF
TRBJ2-6 TRBD1 TRBV11-3 NA TGTGCCAGCAGCGACTCCGGGACAGGTCTAGGGGCCAACGTCCTGACTTTC CASSDSGTGLGANVLTF
TRBJ1-6 TRBD1 TRBV12-3/TRBV12-4 many TGTGCCAGCAGCACGACAGGGGGTAATTCACCCCTCCACTTT CASSTTGGNSPLHF
TRBJ2-7 NA TRBV20-1 NA TGCAGTGCTAGAGATCCACTAGAAGGCGAGCAGTACTTC CSARDPLEGEQYF
TRBJ2-5 NA TRBV29-1 few TGCAGCGTTGAAGATTTAATATCGGGGGACCAAGAGACCCAGTACTTC CSVEDLISGDQETQYF
TRBJ2-5 NA TRBV5-1 many TGCGCCAGCAGCTTGATAGGCCAAGAGACCCAGTACTTC CASSLIGQETQYF
TRBJ1-5 NA TRBV11-2 NA TGTGCCAGCAGCTTAGGGGCAGGGGCGGGCAATCAGCCCCAGCATTTT CASSLGAGAGNQPQHF
TRBJ2-1 TRBD1 TRBV5-1 many TGCGCCAGCAGCCCCGGGACAGGGTCGCAGTTCTTC CASSPGTGSQFF
TRBJ2-3 NA TRBV7-2 many TGTGCCAGCAGCTTATTGGGTTCCGGGGCCCGTATTTGGTATACGCAGTATTTT CASSLLGSGARIWYTQYF
TRBJ2-3 TRBD1 TRBV5-1 many TGCGCCAGCAGCTTGGCCCCGGGACAGGGGATGCCTACGCAGTATTTT CASSLAPGQGMPTQYF
TRBJ2-5 TRBD2 TRBV9 many TGTGCCAGCAGCGTAGGTCCTAGCGGGGGGGTCCAAGAGACCCAGTACTTC CASSVGPSGGVQETQYF
TRBJ2-5 NA TRBV27 few TGTGCCAGCAAAACCATGGGCAGGGTGACCGAGTACTTC CASKTMGRVTEYF
TRBJ1-4 TRBD1 TRBV3-1 many TGTGCCAGCAGCCCTCTGCGGACAGGAAGAAATGAAAAACTGTTTTTT CASSPLRTGRNEKLFF
TRBJ2-5 TRBD1 TRBV5-1 many TGCGCCAGCAGCGCCGGGACAGAAGAGACCCAGTACTTC CASSAGTEETQYF
TRBJ2-1 NA TRBV11-2 many TGTGCCAGCAGCTTAGGGACTTCAAGGAAGCAGTTCTTC CASSLGTSRKQFF